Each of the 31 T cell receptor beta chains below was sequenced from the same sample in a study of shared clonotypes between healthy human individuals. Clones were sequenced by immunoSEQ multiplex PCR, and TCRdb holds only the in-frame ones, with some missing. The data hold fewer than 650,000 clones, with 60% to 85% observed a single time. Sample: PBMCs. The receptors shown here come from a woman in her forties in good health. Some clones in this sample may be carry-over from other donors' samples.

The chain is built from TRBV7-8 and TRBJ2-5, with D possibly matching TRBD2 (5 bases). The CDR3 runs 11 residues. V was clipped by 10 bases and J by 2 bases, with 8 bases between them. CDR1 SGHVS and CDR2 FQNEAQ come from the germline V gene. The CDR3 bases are TGTGCCACCACTAGTCAAGAGACCCAGTACTTC. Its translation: CATTSQETQYF.

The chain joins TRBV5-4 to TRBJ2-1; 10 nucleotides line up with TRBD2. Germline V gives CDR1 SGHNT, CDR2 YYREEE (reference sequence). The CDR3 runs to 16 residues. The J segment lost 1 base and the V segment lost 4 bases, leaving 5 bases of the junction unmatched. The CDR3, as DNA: TGTGCCAGCAGCCGAATGACTAGCGGGTCCTACAATGAGCAGTTCTTC. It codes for CASSRMTSGSYNEQFF.

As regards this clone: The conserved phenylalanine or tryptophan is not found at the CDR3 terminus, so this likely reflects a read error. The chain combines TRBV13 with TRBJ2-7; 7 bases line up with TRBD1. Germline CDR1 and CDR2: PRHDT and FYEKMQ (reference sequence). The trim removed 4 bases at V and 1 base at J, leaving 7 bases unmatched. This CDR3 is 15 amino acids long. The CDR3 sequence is CASSSAEDRSYEQYL. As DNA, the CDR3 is TGTGCCAGCAGCTCAGCGGAGGACAGGTCCTACGAGCAGTACCTC.

As DNA, the CDR3 is TGTGCCAGCAGCAAGCAAACTCTTCTAGCGTTCTCCTACAATGAGCAGTTCTTC. Translating it yields CASSKQTLLAFSYNEQFF. The V and J genes are TRBV21-1 and TRBJ2-1; TRBD2 reflects the table's D call only, with no check against the DNA. TRBV21-1 is a recognized pseudogene. The CDR3 extends over 18 amino acids.

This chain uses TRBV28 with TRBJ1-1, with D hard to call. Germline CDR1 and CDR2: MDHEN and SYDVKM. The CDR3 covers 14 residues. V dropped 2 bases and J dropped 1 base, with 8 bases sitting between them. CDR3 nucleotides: TGTGCCAGCAGTTTAGGCAGGAGGAACACTGAAGCTTTCTTT. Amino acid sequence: CASSLGRRNTEAFF.

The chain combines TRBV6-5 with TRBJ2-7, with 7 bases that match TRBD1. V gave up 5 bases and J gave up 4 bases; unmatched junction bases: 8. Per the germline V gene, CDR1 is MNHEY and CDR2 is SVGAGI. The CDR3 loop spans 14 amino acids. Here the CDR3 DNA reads TGTGCCAGCAGTCCCCCCGGGACAGATTACGAGCAGTACTTC. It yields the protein CASSPPGTDYEQYF.

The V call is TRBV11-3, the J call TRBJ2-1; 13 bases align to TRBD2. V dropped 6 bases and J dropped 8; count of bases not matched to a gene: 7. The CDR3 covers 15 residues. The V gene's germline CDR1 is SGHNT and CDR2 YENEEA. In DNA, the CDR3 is TGTGCCAGCAGTACGCGGACTAGCGGGAGCGATGAGCAGTTCTTC. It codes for CASSTRTSGSDEQFF.

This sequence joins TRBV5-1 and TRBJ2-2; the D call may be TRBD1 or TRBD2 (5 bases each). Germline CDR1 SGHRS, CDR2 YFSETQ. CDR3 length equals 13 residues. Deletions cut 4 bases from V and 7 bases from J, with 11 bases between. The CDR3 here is CASSMRGGGELFF. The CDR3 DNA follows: TGCGCCAGCAGCATGAGGGGTGGCGGGGAGCTGTTTTTT. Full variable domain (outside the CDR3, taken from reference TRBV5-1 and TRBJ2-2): KAGVTQTPRYLIKTRGQQVTLSCSPISGHRSVSWYQQTPGQGLQFLFEYFSETQRNKGNFPGRFSGRQFSNSRSEMNVSTLELGDSALYLCASSMRGGGELFFGEGSRLTVL.

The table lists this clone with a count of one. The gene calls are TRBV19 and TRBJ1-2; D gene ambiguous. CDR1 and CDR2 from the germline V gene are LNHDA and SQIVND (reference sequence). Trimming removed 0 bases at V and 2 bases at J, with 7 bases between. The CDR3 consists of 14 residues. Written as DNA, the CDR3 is TGTGCCAGTAGTATAGACGTAATCAACTATGGCTACACCTTC. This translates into CASSIDVINYGYTF.

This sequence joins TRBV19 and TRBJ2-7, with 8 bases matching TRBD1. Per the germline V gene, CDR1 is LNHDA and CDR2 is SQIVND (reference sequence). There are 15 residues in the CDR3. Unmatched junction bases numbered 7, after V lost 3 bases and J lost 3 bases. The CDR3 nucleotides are TGTGCCAGTAGTATTCGGACAGGGACCAACTACGAGCAGTACTTC. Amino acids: CASSIRTGTNYEQYF.

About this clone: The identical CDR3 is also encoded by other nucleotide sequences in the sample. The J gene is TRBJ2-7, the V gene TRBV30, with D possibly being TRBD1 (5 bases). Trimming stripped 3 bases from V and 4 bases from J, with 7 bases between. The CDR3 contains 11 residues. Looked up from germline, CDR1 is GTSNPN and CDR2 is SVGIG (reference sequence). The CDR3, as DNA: TGTGCCTGGAGCCGACAGTACGAGCAGTACTTC. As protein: CAWSRQYEQYF.

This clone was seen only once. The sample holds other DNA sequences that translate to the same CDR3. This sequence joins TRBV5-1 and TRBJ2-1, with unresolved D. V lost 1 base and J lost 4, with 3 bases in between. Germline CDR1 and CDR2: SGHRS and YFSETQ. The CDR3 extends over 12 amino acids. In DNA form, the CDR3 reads TGCGCCAGCAGCTTGTCATACAATGAGCAGTTCTTC. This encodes CASSLSYNEQFF. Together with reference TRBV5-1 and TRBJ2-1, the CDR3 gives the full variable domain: KAGVTQTPRYLIKTRGQQVTLSCSPISGHRSVSWYQQTPGQGLQFLFEYFSETQRNKGNFPGRFSGRQFSNSRSEMNVSTLELGDSALYLCASSLSYNEQFFGPGTRLTVL.

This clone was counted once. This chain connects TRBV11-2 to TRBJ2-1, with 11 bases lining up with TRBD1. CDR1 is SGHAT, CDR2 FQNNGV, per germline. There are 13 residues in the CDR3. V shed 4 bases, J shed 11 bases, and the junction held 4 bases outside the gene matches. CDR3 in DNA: TGTGCCAGCAGCTGGGACAGGGGGGTTAAGCAGTTCTTC. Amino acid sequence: CASSWDRGVKQFF.

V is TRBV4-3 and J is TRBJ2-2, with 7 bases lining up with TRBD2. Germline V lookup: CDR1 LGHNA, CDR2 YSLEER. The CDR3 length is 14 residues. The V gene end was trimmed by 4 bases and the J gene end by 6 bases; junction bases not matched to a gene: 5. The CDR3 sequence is CASSLLGLAGELFF. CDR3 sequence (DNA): TGCGCCAGCAGCCTTCTCGGACTAGCCGGGGAGCTGTTTTTT.

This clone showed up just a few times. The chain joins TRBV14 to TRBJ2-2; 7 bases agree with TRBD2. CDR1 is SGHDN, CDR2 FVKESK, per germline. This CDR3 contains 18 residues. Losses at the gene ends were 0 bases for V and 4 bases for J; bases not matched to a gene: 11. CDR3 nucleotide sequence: TGTGCCAGCAGCCAAGAAGGGAGGGACGATCCGAGCACCGGGGAGCTGTTTTTT. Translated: CASSQEGRDDPSTGELFF.

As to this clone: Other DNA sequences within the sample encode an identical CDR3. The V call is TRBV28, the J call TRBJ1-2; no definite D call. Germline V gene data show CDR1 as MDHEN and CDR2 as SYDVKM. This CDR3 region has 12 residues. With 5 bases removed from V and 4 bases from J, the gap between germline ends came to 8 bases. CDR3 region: CASSREFYGYTF. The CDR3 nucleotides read TGTGCCAGCAGTCGGGAGTTCTATGGCTACACCTTC.

Here the CDR3 reads CASSSGIAGNTEAFF. In DNA, the CDR3 is TGTGCCAGCAGCTCAGGGATTGCTGGGAACACTGAAGCTTTCTTT. The chain recombines TRBV7-2 with TRBJ1-1; D may be TRBD1 (5 bases). Germline V gives CDR1 SGHTA, CDR2 FQGNSA. Trimming removed 4 bases at V and 1 base at J, with 13 bases between. This CDR3 spans 15 amino acids.

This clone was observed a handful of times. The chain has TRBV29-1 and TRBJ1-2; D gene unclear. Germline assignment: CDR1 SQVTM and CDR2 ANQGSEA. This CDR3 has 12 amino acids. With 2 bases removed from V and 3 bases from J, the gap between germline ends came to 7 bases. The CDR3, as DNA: TGCAGCGTTGAAACGAGTGACTATGGCTACACCTTC. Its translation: CSVETSDYGYTF.

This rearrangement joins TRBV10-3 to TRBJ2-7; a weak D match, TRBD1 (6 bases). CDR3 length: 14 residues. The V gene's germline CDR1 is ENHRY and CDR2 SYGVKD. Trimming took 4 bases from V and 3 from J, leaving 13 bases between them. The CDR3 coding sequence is TGTGCCATCAGTGGATCAGGGGTAGGCTACGAGCAGTACTTC. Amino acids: CAISGSGVGYEQYF.

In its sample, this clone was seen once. The CDR3 region is CASSPGPSSGRGRDEQFF. The CDR3, as DNA: TGCGCCAGCAGCCCGGGACCTTCTAGCGGGAGGGGACGGGATGAGCAGTTCTTC. V and J are TRBV5-1 and TRBJ2-1, with 12 positions matching TRBD2. The J segment lost 8 bases and the V segment lost 4 bases, leaving 16 bases of the junction unmatched. The germline V gene encodes CDR1 SGHRS and CDR2 YFSETQ. This CDR3 region has 18 residues.

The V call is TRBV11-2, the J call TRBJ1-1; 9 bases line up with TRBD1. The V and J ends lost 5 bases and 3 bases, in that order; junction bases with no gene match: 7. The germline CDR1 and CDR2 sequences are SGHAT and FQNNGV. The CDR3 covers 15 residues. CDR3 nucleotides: TGTGCCAGCAGCGTGACAGGGGGTGGCTACACTGAAGCTTTCTTT. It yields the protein CASSVTGGGYTEAFF.

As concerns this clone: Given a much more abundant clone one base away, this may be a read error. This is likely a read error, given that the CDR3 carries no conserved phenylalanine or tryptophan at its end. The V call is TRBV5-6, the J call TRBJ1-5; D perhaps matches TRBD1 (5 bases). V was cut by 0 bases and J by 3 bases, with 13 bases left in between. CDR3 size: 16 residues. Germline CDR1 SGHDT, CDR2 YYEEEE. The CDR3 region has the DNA TGTGCCAGCAGCTTGGATGGGGGATCGATCAATCAGCCCCAGCATTCT. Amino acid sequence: CASSLDGGSINQPQHS.

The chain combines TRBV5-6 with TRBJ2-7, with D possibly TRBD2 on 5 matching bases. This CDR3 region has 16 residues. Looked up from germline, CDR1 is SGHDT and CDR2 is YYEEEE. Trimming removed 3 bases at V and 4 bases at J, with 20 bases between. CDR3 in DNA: TGTGCCAGCAGCTCGGGGTTAGGAGTAGGTGGGTACGAGCAGTACTTC. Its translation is CASSSGLGVGGYEQYF. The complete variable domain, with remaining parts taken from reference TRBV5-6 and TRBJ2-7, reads DAGVTQSPTHLIKTRGQQVTLRCSPKSGHDTVSWYQQALGQGPQFIFQYYEEEERQRGNFPDRFSGHQFPNYSSELNVNALLLGDSALYLCASSSGLGVGGYEQYFGPGTRLTVT.

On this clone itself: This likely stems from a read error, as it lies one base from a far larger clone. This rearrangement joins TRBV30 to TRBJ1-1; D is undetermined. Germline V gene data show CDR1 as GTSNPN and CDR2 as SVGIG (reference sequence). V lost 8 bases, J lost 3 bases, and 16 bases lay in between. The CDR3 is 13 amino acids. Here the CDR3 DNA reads TGTGCCCGGAATCGGGATTTGTACACTGAAGCTTTCTTT. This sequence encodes CARNRDLYTEAFF. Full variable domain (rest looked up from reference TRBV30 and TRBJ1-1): SQTIHQWPATLVQPVGSPLSLECTVEGTSNPNLYWYRQAAGRGLQLLFYSVGIGQISSEVPQNLSASRPQDRQFILSSKKLLLSDSGFYLCARNRDLYTEAFFGQGTRLTVV.

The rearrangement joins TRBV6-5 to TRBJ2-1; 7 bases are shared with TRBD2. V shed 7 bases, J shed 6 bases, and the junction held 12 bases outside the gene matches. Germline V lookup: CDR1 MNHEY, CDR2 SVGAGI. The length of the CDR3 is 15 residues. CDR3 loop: CASTEAYGRPNEQFF. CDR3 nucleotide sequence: TGTGCCAGCACCGAGGCATACGGGAGGCCCAATGAGCAGTTCTTC.

The CDR3 reads CASSPRLENGELFF. CDR3 in DNA: TGTGCCAGCTCACCACGACTAGAGAACGGGGAGCTGTTTTTT. The V and J genes are TRBV18 and TRBJ2-2; D may be TRBD2 (6 bases). Germline CDR1 reads KGHSH; CDR2 reads LQKENI. Trimming cost V 1 base and J 7 bases, with 10 bases left between them. The CDR3 runs to 14 residues.

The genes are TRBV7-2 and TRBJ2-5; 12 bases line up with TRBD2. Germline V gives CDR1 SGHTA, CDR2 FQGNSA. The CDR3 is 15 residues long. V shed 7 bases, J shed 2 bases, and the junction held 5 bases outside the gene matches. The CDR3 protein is CASTPTSGRQETQYF. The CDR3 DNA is TGTGCCAGCACCCCGACTAGCGGGAGACAAGAGACCCAGTACTTC.

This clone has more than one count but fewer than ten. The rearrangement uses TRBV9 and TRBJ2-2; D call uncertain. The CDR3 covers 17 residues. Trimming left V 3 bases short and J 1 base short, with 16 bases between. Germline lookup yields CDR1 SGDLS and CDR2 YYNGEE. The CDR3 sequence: CASSAPADEMNTGELFF. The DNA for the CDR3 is TGTGCCAGCAGCGCCCCCGCTGATGAGATGAACACCGGGGAGCTGTTTTTT.

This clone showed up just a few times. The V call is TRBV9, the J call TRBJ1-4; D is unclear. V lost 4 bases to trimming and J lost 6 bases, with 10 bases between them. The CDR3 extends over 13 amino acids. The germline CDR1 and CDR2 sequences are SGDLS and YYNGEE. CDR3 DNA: TGTGCCAGCAGCTCCCGGGAAGATGAAAAACTGTTTTTT. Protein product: CASSSREDEKLFF.

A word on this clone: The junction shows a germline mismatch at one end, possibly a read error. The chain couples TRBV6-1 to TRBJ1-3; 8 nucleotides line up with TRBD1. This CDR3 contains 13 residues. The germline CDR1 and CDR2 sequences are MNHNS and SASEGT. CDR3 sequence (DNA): TGTGCCAGCAGTGAAGGGGGGTTTCGGGACAGGTTTTTT. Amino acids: CASSEGGFRDRFF.

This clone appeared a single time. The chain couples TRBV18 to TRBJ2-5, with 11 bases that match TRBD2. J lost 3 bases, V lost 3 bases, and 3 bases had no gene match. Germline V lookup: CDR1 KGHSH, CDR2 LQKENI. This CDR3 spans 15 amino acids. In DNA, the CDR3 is TGTGCCAGCTCACCGACGGGACTAGCGGAAGAGACCCAGTACTTC. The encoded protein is CASSPTGLAEETQYF.